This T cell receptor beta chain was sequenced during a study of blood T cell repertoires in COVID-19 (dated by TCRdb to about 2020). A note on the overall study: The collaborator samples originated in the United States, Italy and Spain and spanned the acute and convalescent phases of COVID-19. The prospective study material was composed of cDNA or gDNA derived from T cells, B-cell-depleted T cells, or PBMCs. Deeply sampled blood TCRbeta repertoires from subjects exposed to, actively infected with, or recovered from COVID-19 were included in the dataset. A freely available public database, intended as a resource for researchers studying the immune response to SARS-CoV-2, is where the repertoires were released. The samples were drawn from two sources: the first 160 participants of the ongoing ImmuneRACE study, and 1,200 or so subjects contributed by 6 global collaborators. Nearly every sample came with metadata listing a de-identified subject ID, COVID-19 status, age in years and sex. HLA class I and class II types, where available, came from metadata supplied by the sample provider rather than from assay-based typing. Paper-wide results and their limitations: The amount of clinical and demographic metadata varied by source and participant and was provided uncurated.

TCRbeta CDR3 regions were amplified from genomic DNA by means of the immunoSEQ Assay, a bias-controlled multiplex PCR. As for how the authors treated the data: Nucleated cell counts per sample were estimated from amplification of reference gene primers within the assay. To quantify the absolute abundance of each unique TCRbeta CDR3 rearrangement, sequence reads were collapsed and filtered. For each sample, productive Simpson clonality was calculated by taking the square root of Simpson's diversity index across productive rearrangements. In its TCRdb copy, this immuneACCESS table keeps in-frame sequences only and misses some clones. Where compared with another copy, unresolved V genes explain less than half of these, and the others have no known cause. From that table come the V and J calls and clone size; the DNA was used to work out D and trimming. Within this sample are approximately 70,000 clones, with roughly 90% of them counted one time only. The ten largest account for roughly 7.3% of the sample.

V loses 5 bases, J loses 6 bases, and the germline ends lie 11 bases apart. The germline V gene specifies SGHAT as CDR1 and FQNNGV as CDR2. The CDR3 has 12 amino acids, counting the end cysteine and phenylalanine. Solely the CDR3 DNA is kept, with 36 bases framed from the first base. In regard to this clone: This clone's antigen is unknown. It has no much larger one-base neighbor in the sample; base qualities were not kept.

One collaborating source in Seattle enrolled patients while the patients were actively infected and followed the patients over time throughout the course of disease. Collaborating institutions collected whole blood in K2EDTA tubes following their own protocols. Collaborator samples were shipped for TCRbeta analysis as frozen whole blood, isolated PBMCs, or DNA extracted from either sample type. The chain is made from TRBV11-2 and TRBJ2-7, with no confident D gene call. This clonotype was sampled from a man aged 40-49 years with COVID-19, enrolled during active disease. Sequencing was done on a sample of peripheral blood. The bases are TGTGCCAGCAGCCCCCCCGTCGGCGAGCAGTACTTC. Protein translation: CASSPPVGEQYF.